This T cell receptor (beta chain) was found in a study of blood T cell repertoires in COVID-19. Study context: COVID-19 samples, acute and convalescent, were from the United States, Italy and Spain. T cells, B-cell-depleted T cells, or PBMCs provided the cDNA or gDNA that served as material.

Profiling relied on immunoSEQ multiplex PCR, and the TCRdb table lists in-frame clones only, not all of them. In the table there are 200,000 to 300,000 clones, approximately 82% of which are singletons. CDR3 length equals 16 residues. CDR1 is LGHNA, CDR2 YNFKEQ, per germline. V trimming: 4 bases; J trimming: 6 bases; junction bases outside the gene matches: 9. The gene calls are TRBV4-2 and TRBJ1-5; 10 bases are shared with TRBD1. The source of this sequence is a young man who had recovered from COVID-19. The sequencing input was peripheral blood. CDR3 sequence reads: CASSRVDRGSGQPQHF. The CDR3 DNA reads as TGTGCCAGCAGCCGAGTGGACAGGGGGTCGGGTCAGCCCCAGCATTTT.